The sequence of this T cell receptor beta chain was determined in a study of beta chain features in type 1 diabetes. Comments on this clone: Its target is not known.

Study-level points and caveats: Across patients, naive, central memory and Treg TCRB repertoires exhibited apparently greater similarity than was observed across healthy donors.

The investigators reverse transcribed all of the isolated RNA, so they sequenced expressed TCRB transcripts. There were 3.5 million or so reads on average in the naive, central memory and regulatory T cell samples. TCRdb's table, derived via immunoSEQ multiplex PCR, lists solely in-frame clones and lacks some. The sample carries about 130,000 clones, around a tenth recorded once. The CDR3 totals 15 residues. V gave up 6 bases and J gave up 7 bases; unmatched junction bases: 13. Germline V lookup: CDR1 MNHEY, CDR2 SMNVEV (reference sequence). CD45RO/CCR7/CD25/CD127/CD95/CD27 separated CD4+ naive, central memory, regulatory and stem cell-like memory cells by sorting.

This chain joins TRBV27 and TRBJ1-2; TRBD1 matches at 8 bases. The receptor was derived from a man younger than 30 in good health. Sequenced sample: central memory CD4+ T cells from blood. This chain's CDR3 is CASSPADREGRGYTF. The CDR3 DNA reads TGTGCCAGCAGCCCTGCGGACAGGGAGGGTCGTGGCTACACCTTC.